Listed here is a single T cell receptor beta chain. V shed 4 bases, J shed 4 bases, and the junction held 3 bases outside the gene matches. Germline V lookup: CDR1 KGHSH, CDR2 LQKENI. This CDR3 region has 15 residues. Clones were read by immunoSEQ multiplex PCR, and TCRdb kept only the in-frame ones, dropping some. The sample consists of 490,000 or so clones, over 60% of them appearing once. This sample stems from a study of shared clonotypes between healthy human individuals. The sequence was collected from a woman in her forties in good health. Some clones in this sample may be carry-over from other donors' samples. Sequencing was done on a sample of PBMCs. The chain links TRBV18 to TRBJ2-7, with 14 bases lining up with TRBD2. The CDR3 DNA reads as TGTGCCAGCTCACTAGGACTAGCGGGAGGTTACGAGCAGTACTTC. Protein product: CASSLGLAGGYEQYF.